This T cell receptor (beta chain) stems from a study of blood T cell repertoires in COVID-19. Study information: Researchers got acute and convalescent COVID-19 samples from the United States, Italy and Spain. T cells, B-cell-depleted T cells, or PBMCs provided the cDNA or gDNA that served as material.

This clone was counted a single time. Germline V gene lookup returns CDR1 SGHRS and CDR2 YFSETQ. V lost 0 bases, J lost 6 bases, and 14 bases lay in between. The CDR3 sequence is 15 residues long. Original handling: Nucleated cell counts were estimated from reference gene primer amplification. Sequencing was performed with immunoSEQ multiplex PCR; in TCRdb, only in-frame clones are kept and a portion is missing. The V and J calls and clone size come from that table; D and trimming were worked out from the DNA. The sample shows 150,000 or so clones, 65% to 85% of them seen only once. The rearrangement joins TRBV5-1 to TRBJ2-3, with D perhaps matching TRBD2 (5 bases). The origin of this receptor is a woman aged 45-65 years in a cohort exposed to, infected with or recovered from COVID-19 (not recorded which). The sequencing input was PBMCs or T cells enriched from blood (not recorded which). Written as DNA, the CDR3 is TGCGCCAGCAGCTTGGCCCTGGAAGGGAGCGATACGCAGTATTTT. Its translation: CASSLALEGSDTQYF.